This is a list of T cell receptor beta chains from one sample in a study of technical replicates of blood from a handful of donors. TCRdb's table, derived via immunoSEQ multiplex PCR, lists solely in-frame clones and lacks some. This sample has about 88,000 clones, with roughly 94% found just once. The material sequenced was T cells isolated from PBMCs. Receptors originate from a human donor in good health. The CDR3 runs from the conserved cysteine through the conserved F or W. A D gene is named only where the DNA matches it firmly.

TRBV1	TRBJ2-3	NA	TGCACCAGCAGCCAAGAGCAGGCGCAACCAGGTACAGATACGCAGTATTTT	CTSSQEQAQPGTDTQYF
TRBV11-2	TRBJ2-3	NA	TGTGCCAGCAGCTTAGTGAGGGGGTCTGGGTCCGCAGATACGCAGTATTTT	CASSLVRGSGSADTQYF
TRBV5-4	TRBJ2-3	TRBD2	TGTGCCAGCACCGTTGGGGCGGGGGTAGGGACAGATACGCAGTATTTT	CASTVGAGVGTDTQYF
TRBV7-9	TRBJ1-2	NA	TGTGCCAGCAGCGGTCCCGGGGGGGACTATGGCTACACCTTC	CASSGPGGDYGYTF
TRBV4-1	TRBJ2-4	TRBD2	TGCGCCAGCAGCCAGCCCCCCGGGACTAGCGGTATTCCCAAAAACATTCAGTACTTC	CASSQPPGTSGIPKNIQYF
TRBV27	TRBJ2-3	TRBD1	TGTGCCAGCAGTTTAGGACAGGGTTGGCTGGTCGGCACAGATACGCAGTATTTT	CASSLGQGWLVGTDTQYF
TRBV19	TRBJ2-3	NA	TGTGCCAGTAGTATCAGACAGCCGACCACAGATACGCAGTATTTT	CASSIRQPTTDTQYF
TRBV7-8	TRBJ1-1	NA	TGTGCCAGCAGCCCAGGGATTGTGAACACTGAAGCTTTCTTT	CASSPGIVNTEAFF
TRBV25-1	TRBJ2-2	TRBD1	TGTGCCAGCAGCTTACAGGGGACCGGGGAGCTGTTTTTT	CASSLQGTGELFF
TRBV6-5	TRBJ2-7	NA	TGTGCCATAGGCCCCGGGAACGAGCAGTACTTC	CAIGPGNEQYF
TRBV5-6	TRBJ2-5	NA	TGTGCCAGCAGTATACAAACAGGACGAGGAAGGTTAGAGACCCAGTACTTC	CASSIQTGRGRLETQYF
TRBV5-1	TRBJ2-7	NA	TGCGCCAGCAGGACAGGCTACGAGCAGTACTTC	CASRTGYEQYF
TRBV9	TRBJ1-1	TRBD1	TGTGCCAGCAGCGCGCCCGGGACAGGGGCTGGGTGGAGCCCTGAAGCTTTCTTT	CASSAPGTGAGWSPEAFF
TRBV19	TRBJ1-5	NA	TGTGCCAGTACCCCCCGAGGAGGGAAGGGCAATCAGCCCCAGCATTTT	CASTPRGGKGNQPQHF
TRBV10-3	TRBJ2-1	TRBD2	TGTGCCATCAGTGAGTCGGGGAGCGGGAGGGCCCTGCGCAATGAGCAGTTCTTC	CAISESGSGRALRNEQFF
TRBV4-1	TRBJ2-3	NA	TGCGCCAGCAGCCAGGGGGGGGCCGGAGATACGCAGTATTTT	CASSQGGAGDTQYF
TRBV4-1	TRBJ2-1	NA	TGCGCCACTTCGCCCCGGGACATATCGAGGGGTTACAATGAGCAGTTCTTC	CATSPRDISRGYNEQFF
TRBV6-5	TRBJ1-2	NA	TGTGCCAGCAGTTACACCCCAGAAGCGGGCAATGGCTACACCTTC	CASSYTPEAGNGYTF
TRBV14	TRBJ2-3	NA	TGTGCCAGCAGCCCCTATTATCAAGATACGCAGTATTTT	CASSPYYQDTQYF
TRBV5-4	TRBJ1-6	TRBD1	TGTGCCAGCAGCTTGGTCGACAGGGATAATTCACCCCTCCACTTT	CASSLVDRDNSPLHF
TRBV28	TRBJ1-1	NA	TGTGCCAGCAATAGGGGCACTGAAGCTTTCTTT	CASNRGTEAFF
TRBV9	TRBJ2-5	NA	TGTGCCAGCAGCTTTCTTTCCCAAGAGACCCAGTACTTC	CASSFLSQETQYF
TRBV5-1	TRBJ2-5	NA	TGCGCCAGCAGCTTGTCAAGGGGCCAAGAGACCCAGTACTTC	CASSLSRGQETQYF